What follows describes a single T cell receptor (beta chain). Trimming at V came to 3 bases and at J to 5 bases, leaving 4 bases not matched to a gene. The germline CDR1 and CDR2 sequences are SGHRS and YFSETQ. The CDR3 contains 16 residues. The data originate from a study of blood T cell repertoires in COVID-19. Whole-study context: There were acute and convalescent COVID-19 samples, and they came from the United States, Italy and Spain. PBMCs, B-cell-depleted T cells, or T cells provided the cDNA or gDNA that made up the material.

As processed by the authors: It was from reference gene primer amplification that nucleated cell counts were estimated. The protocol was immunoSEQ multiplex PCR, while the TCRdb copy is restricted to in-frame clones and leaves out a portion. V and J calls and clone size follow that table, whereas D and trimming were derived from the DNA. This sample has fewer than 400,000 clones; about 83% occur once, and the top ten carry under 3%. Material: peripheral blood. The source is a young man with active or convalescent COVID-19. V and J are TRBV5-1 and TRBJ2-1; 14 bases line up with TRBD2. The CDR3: CASSWKGLAGDNEQFF. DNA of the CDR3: TGCGCCAGCAGCTGGAAGGGACTAGCGGGAGACAATGAGCAGTTCTTC.